This entry concerns a single T cell receptor (beta chain). The antigen it recognizes is unknown. Base qualities are not provided; no much larger clone lies one nucleotide away. This sample is part of a study of blood T cell repertoires in COVID-19 (TCRdb year 2020). Regarding the complete study: Samples from collaborators originated in the United States, Italy and Spain and spanned both the acute and convalescent phases of COVID-19. The prospective study material was composed of cDNA or gDNA derived from T cells, B-cell-depleted T cells, or PBMCs. Subjects who had been exposed to COVID-19, were actively infected with it, or had recovered from it provided the deeply sampled blood TCRbeta repertoires that made up the dataset. The repertoires were made available in a free public database intended to serve as a resource for research on the immune response to SARS-CoV-2. Samples came from the ongoing ImmuneRACE study (first 160 participants) plus 1,254 subjects from 6 global collaborators. Sample metadata almost always included a de-identified subject ID, COVID-19 status, age in years and sex. Where HLA class I and class II types were available, the types were taken from metadata supplied by the sample provider, not from assay-based typing. Broad study findings and their caveats: Clinical and demographic metadata were provided uncurated, with the amount varying by source and participant.

Looking up the germline V gene (reference sequence) yields CDR1 SEHNR and CDR2 FQNEAQ. The CDR3, cysteine through phenylalanine, is 16 amino acids long. The kept DNA is CDR3 alone, 48 bases in frame from the first base. V trim: 5 bases; J trim: 6 bases; unmatched bases: 14. Collaborating institutions collected whole blood in K2EDTA tubes following their own protocols. For TCRbeta analysis, collaborators shipped samples as frozen whole blood, isolated PBMCs, or DNA extracted from either of those sample types. TCRbeta CDR3 regions were amplified from genomic DNA using the immunoSEQ Assay, a bias-controlled multiplex PCR. The original methods were these. Within the assay, amplification of reference gene primers was used to estimate how many nucleated cells each sample contained. To quantify the absolute abundance of each unique TCRbeta CDR3 rearrangement, sequence reads were collapsed and filtered. For each sample, productive Simpson clonality was calculated as the square root of Simpson's diversity index across productive rearrangements. As stored in TCRdb, this immuneACCESS dataset retains in-frame rearrangements with V and J assigned. A fraction of the clones does not appear; measured against another copy, unresolved V genes explain less than half of the discrepancy, and the remainder lacks a known reason. V and J calls and clone size are given by that table; D and trimming were obtained from the DNA. This sample holds over 90,000 clones; roughly 84% were observed only once. The biggest ten clones account for 4% to 5.5% of the sample.

Sequenced sample: peripheral blood. This receptor was taken from a human donor in a cohort sampled during active COVID-19. The sequence joins TRBV7-9 to TRBJ2-5; TRBD2 fits 8 bases in the junction. CDR3 sequence: CASSPQTSAADQTQYF. The sequence in DNA is TGTGCCAGCAGCCCGCAGACTAGCGCGGCGGATCAGACCCAGTACTTC. Here the CDR3 is joined to the reference TRBV7-9 and TRBJ2-5 genes, and the full variable domain is: DTGVSQNPRHKITKRGQNVTFRCDPISEHNRLYWYRQTLGQGPEFLTYFQNEAQLEKSRLLSDRFSAERPKGSFSTLEIQRTEQGDSAMYLCASSPQTSAADQTQYFGPGTRLLVL.